This T cell receptor beta chain was found in a study of T cells in narcolepsy. Broader study findings: Autoreactive HCRT-specific and TRIB2-specific clonotypes were marked in same-patient CSF-versus-blood CD4+ comparisons.

Germline values: CDR1 SQVTM, CDR2 ANQGSEA. The ends lost 5 bases at V and 0 bases at J; junction bases unmatched: 11. The CDR3 extends over 16 amino acids. About this clone itself: The antigen remains undetermined.

Assay: immunoSEQ multiplex PCR; the TCRdb copy retains only in-frame clones and omits some. The sample includes under 35,000 clones, about 76% of them seen just once. The chain has TRBV29-1 and TRBJ1-1, with 8 bases matching TRBD1. Sequenced sample: CD45RA- memory CD4+ T cells from PBMCs. This receptor was identified in a human donor with narcolepsy. The chain's CDR3 is CSVFSGDRPMNTEAFF. CDR3 sequence (DNA): TGCAGCGTTTTCTCGGGGGACAGGCCCATGAACACTGAAGCTTTCTTT.